The 18 T cell receptor beta chains presented below share a single source sample, sequenced in a study of blood T cells in healthy people across ages. With a J-beta primer mix and a sample-barcoded 5' primer, a second PCR ran about 7 to 12 cycles. TCRdb independently ran MiXCR on the 5' RACE reads; one entry per CDR3 protein. The table has 550,000 to 700,000 distinct CDR3 sequences, approximately 25% seen once. What was sequenced was blood. All receptors come from a woman between 70 and 85 years old in good health.

CDR3 residues: CSASRGLNTEAFF. CDR3 coding DNA: TGCAGTGCTTCCCGGGGGCTGAACACTGAAGCTTTCTTT. This chain uses TRBV20-1 with TRBJ1-1; D is possibly TRBD1 (6 bases). This CDR3 is built from 13 residues. Looked up from germline, CDR1 is DFQATT and CDR2 is SNEGSKA (reference sequence). With 5 bases removed from V and 0 bases from J, the gap between germline ends came to 10 bases.

This rearrangement joins TRBV20-1 to TRBJ1-4; D gene ambiguous. Germline V lookup: CDR1 DFQATT, CDR2 SNEGSKA (reference sequence). This CDR3 has 13 residues. Between the trimmed V and J ends, which lost 3 bases and 5 bases, there was a span of 10 bases. This chain's CDR3 is CSASRSRNEKLFF. CDR3 sequence (DNA): TGCAGTGCTAGTCGGTCCAGAAATGAAAAACTGTTTTTT.

Only a few counts were recorded for this clonotype. The gene calls are TRBV9 and TRBJ2-5, with D possibly TRBD2 on 6 matching bases. The V end lost 3 bases, the J end lost 3 bases, and 18 bases lay between the germline ends. This CDR3 has 16 residues. Germline CDR1 reads SGDLS; CDR2 reads YYNGEE. This chain's CDR3 is CASSGTEGGGKETQYF. CDR3 coding DNA: TGTGCCAGCAGCGGCACAGAGGGAGGAGGGAAAGAGACCCAGTACTTC.

The J gene is TRBJ1-5, the V gene TRBV18; 9 nucleotides match TRBD1. The germline gives CDR1 KGHSH, CDR2 LQKENI. The ends lost 6 bases at V and 3 bases at J; junction bases unmatched: 6. This CDR3 comprises 15 residues. CDR3 protein: CASSRQGGDNQPQHF. The CDR3 DNA is TGTGCCAGCTCCCGACAGGGGGGGGACAATCAGCCCCAGCATTTT.

The table lists this clonotype with a few counts. The chain carries TRBV5-1 and TRBJ2-3, with D unclear. Trimming took off 6 bases at V and 8 bases at J, with 13 bases between the two ends. This CDR3 is built from 12 residues. Germline V CDR1 and CDR2: SGHRS, YFSETQ. The CDR3 loop is CASTELLGTQYF. The CDR3 nucleotides are TGCGCCAGCACCGAGCTCCTTGGTACGCAGTATTTT.

This clonotype has only a few counts. The rearrangement uses TRBV27 and TRBJ2-4; no clear D gene. The CDR3 runs to 14 residues. Trimming pared 5 bases from V and 7 bases from J, leaving 15 bases between. Per the germline V gene, CDR1 is MNHEY and CDR2 is SMNVEV (reference sequence). For the CDR3, the DNA is TGTGCCAGCAGTCCTCAAGGGCCAAGGAACATTCAGTACTTC. Its protein is CASSPQGPRNIQYF.

This chain links TRBV7-2 with TRBJ2-5; perhaps TRBD1 as D (5 bases). CDR1 SGHTA and CDR2 FQGNSA come from the germline V gene. The V end lost 4 bases, the J end lost 3 bases, and 12 bases lay between the germline ends. The CDR3 sequence is 14 residues long. CDR3 in DNA: TGTGCCAGCAGCTCAGGACATTCCGAAGAGACCCAGTACTTC. Translation: CASSSGHSEETQYF.

This clonotype was seen more than once but under ten times. The V call is TRBV5-1, the J call TRBJ1-4; D is uncertain. Germline CDR1 is SGHRS and CDR2 is YFSETQ. V dropped 7 bases and J dropped 7 bases, with 17 bases sitting between them. This CDR3 comprises 14 residues. CDR3 amino acids: CASCKDLGSEKLFF. CDR3 coding DNA: TGCGCCAGCTGTAAGGATCTGGGTAGTGAAAAACTGTTTTTT.

This clonotype was detected ten times or more. The chain joins TRBV6-5 to TRBJ2-7; 11 bases match TRBD2. CDR3 length: 15 amino acids. Germline lookup yields CDR1 MNHEY and CDR2 SVGAGI. J gave up 5 bases and V 5 bases, and 8 bases lay outside the gene matches. CDR3 amino acids: CASSLLAGGTHEQYF. Here the CDR3 DNA reads TGTGCCAGCAGTCTATTAGCGGGGGGGACGCACGAGCAGTACTTC.

V and J are TRBV20-1 and TRBJ1-5; D possibly corresponds to TRBD1 (5 bases). CDR3 length: 15 residues. Trimming took 5 bases from V and 4 from J, leaving 18 bases between them. Germline-derived CDR1 and CDR2 are DFQATT and SNEGSKA (reference sequence). The CDR3, as DNA: TGCAGTGCTGGCCGGGTGGGGCGCGGGAATCAGCCCCAGCATTTT. It is translated as CSAGRVGRGNQPQHF.

This chain joins TRBV4-3 and TRBJ1-2, with unresolved D. This CDR3 region has 13 residues. Trimming removed 2 bases from V and 4 bases from J, with 8 bases in between. Germline V gene sequence: CDR1 LGHNA, CDR2 YSLEER. CDR3 region: CASSQLVGYGYTF. The CDR3 DNA reads TGCGCCAGCAGCCAACTGGTGGGCTATGGCTACACCTTC.

This clonotype was seen more than once but under ten times. A read error may account for a junction end that differs from germline. The genes are TRBV6-6 and TRBJ1-4; weak D call: TRBD1 (5 bases). Germline values: CDR1 MNHNY, CDR2 SVGAGI (reference sequence). This CDR3 is built from 14 residues. The CDR3 is CASRTGTGNEKPFF. The DNA for the CDR3 is TGTGCCAGCAGAACCGGGACGGGGAATGAAAAACCGTTTTTT.

This clonotype was seen a few times. CDR3: CSAGPETGAFGYTF. The CDR3 nucleotides read TGCAGTGCCGGACCAGAGACAGGGGCGTTTGGCTACACCTTC. The chain links TRBV20-1 to TRBJ1-2, with 8 bases lining up with TRBD1. CDR3 length equals 14 residues. After removal of 6 bases from V and 7 bases from J, the junction contained 13 bases not matched to a gene. The germline V gene encodes CDR1 DFQATT and CDR2 SNEGSKA (reference sequence).

The chain has TRBV7-9 and TRBJ1-2; the D gene is possibly TRBD1 (5 bases). Deletions cut 8 bases from V and 4 bases from J, with 20 bases between. The CDR3 runs 15 residues. Germline CDR1 SEHNR, CDR2 FQNEAQ (reference sequence). The CDR3 sequence is CASSRDGLYLYGYTF. The CDR3 DNA sequence: TGTGCCAGCTCGCGGGACGGACTTTATCTCTATGGCTACACCTTC.

This clonotype appeared a few times. This chain links TRBV7-2 with TRBJ1-6; D unresolved. CDR1 SGHTA and CDR2 FQGNSA come from the germline V gene. Trimming cost V 0 bases and J 4 bases, with 10 bases left between them. The CDR3 contains 16 residues. CDR3 region: CASSLAALVYNSPLHF. The CDR3 coding sequence is TGTGCCAGCAGCTTAGCAGCTCTTGTTTATAATTCACCCCTCCACTTT.

CDR3 protein: CASSQGLAGVQETQFF. CDR3 sequence (DNA): TGCGCCAGCAGCCAGGGACTAGCGGGGGTTCAAGAGACCCAGTTCTTC. The rearrangement joins TRBV4-1 to TRBJ2-1, with 14 bases matching TRBD2. Germline V gene lookup returns CDR1 MGHRA and CDR2 YSYEKL. J was trimmed by 13 bases and V by 3 bases; bases with no gene match: 11. The CDR3 length is 16 residues.

The rearrangement uses TRBV18 and TRBJ2-5; D may be TRBD1 (5 bases). V was shortened by 2 bases and J by 5 bases, with 18 bases between the two germline ends. Per the germline V gene, CDR1 is KGHSH and CDR2 is LQKENI. CDR3 length: 16 residues. The CDR3, as DNA: TGTGCCAGCTCACCAAGAGTCCAGGGCGACGGGGAGACCCAGTACTTC. It codes for CASSPRVQGDGETQYF.

The chain links TRBV7-6 to TRBJ2-5; D gene unclear. The J call may not be correct, given that the DNA end is closer to TRBJ2-1. The CDR3 extends over 14 amino acids. The germline CDR1 and CDR2 sequences are SGHVS and FNYEAQ. The CDR3 is CASSSIMGSNEQFF. CDR3 coding DNA: TGTGCCAGCAGCTCAATAATGGGCTCCAATGAGCAGTTCTTC.